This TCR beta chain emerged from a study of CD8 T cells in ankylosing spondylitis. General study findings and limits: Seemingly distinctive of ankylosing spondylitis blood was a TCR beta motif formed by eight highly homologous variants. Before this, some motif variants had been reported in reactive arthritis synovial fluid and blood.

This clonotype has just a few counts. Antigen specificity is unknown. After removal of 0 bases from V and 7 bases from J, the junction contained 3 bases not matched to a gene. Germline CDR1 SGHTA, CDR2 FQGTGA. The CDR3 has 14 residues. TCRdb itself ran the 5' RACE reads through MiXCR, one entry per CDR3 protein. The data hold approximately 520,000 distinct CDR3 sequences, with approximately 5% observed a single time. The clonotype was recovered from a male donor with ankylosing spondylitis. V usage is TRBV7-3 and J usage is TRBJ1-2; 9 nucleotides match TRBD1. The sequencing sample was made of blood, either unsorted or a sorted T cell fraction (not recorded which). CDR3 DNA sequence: TGTGCCAGCAGCTTAACGGGACAGGGCACTGGCTACACCTTC. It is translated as CASSLTGQGTGYTF. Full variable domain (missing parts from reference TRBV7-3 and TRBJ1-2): GAGVSQTPSNKVTEKGKYVELRCDPISGHTALYWYRQSLGQGPEFLIYFQGTGAADDSGLPNDRFFAVRPEGSVSTLKIQRTERGDSAVYLCASSLTGQGTGYTFGSGTRLTVV.